One and the same sample provided the 8 T cell receptor beta chains below, sequenced in a study of cytomegalovirus exposure and HLA in healthy donors. Here immunoSEQ multiplex PCR was the method, and the copy in TCRdb shows in-frame clones only, minus some. The sample contains under 250,000 clones, about 81% of which appear only once. Sequenced material: PBMCs. These receptors came from a woman aged 25-40 years in good health and CMV-seronegative.

The chain links TRBV5-4 to TRBJ2-3, with TRBD2 matching 11 bases. The length of the CDR3 is 15 residues. Per the germline V gene, CDR1 is SGHNT and CDR2 is YYREEE (reference sequence). The V gene end was trimmed by 4 bases and the J gene end by 3 bases; junction bases not matched to a gene: 4. In DNA form, the CDR3 reads TGTGCCAGCAGCGCGGGACTAGCGGATACAGATACGCAGTATTTT. Translation gives CASSAGLADTDTQYF. Combining the CDR3 with reference TRBV5-4 and TRBJ2-3 gives the whole variable domain ETGVTQSPTHLIKTRGQQVTLRCSSQSGHNTVSWYQQALGQGPQFIFQYYREEENGRGNFPPRFSGLQFPNYSSELNVNALELDDSALYLCASSAGLADTDTQYFGPGTRLTVL.

The chain links TRBV2 to TRBJ2-7; a weak D match, TRBD1 (5 bases). The CDR3 has 13 amino acids. Looked up from germline, CDR1 is SNHLY and CDR2 is FYNNEI. Trimming shortened V by 7 bases and J by 1 base, and 11 bases separated the two germline ends. The CDR3 reads CASMMDKSYEQYF. The DNA for the CDR3 is TGTGCCAGCATGATGGACAAGTCCTACGAGCAGTACTTC.

V usage is TRBV29-1 and J usage is TRBJ1-1; weak D call: TRBD1 (5 bases). CDR1 and CDR2 (germline): SQVTM, ANQGSEA. V lost 4 bases and J lost 5, with 14 bases in between. There are 13 residues in the CDR3. This CDR3 reads CSVVGQGATEAFF. The CDR3 region has the DNA TGCAGCGTTGTGGGGCAGGGTGCAACTGAAGCTTTCTTT.

The CDR3 nucleotides read TGCGCCAGCAGACGAACCGGGACAGACTATAATTCACCCCTCCACTTT. It yields the protein CASRRTGTDYNSPLHF. The chain uses TRBV5-1 and TRBJ1-6, with 7 bases aligning to TRBD1. The CDR3 has 16 amino acids. V was pared by 5 bases and J by 3 bases, with 8 bases of the junction left unmatched. Germline CDR1 and CDR2: SGHRS and YFSETQ.

V and J are TRBV6-5 and TRBJ2-3; no clear D gene. Germline CDR1 and CDR2: MNHEY and SVGAGI. V lost 5 bases, J lost 2 bases, and 11 bases lay in between. There are 14 residues in the CDR3. This CDR3 is CASSSRVNTDTQYF. CDR3 DNA sequence: TGTGCCAGCAGTAGTCGGGTCAACACAGATACGCAGTATTTT.

The rearrangement links TRBV6-1 to TRBJ1-3, with TRBD1 as a possible D gene (5 bases). The CDR3 covers 14 residues. Germline values: CDR1 MNHNS, CDR2 SASEGT. Trimming removed 5 bases from V and 4 bases from J, with 12 bases in between. This CDR3 is CASSRGPLGNTIYF. The CDR3 nucleotides are TGTGCCAGCAGTAGGGGCCCTCTCGGAAACACCATATATTTT.

This sequence joins TRBV9 and TRBJ1-1, with TRBD1 identical over 8 bases. V lost 3 bases, J lost 0 bases, and 7 bases stayed unmatched. The CDR3 runs to 16 residues. CDR1 and CDR2 from the germline V gene are SGDLS and YYNGEE. CDR3 loop: CASSEARGQLNTEAFF. DNA for the CDR3: TGTGCCAGCAGCGAAGCCAGGGGGCAGCTGAACACTGAAGCTTTCTTT.

The chain joins TRBV14 to TRBJ2-5, with 8 bases that match TRBD1. The V gene end was trimmed by 4 bases and the J gene end by 6 bases; junction bases not matched to a gene: 7. The germline CDR1 and CDR2 sequences are SGHDN and FVKESK. This CDR3 region has 14 residues. The CDR3 nucleotides are TGTGCCAGCAGCCTGGACAGGGTTGTAAAGACCCAGTACTTC. Protein sequence: CASSLDRVVKTQYF.